This entry lists 31 T cell receptor beta chains sequenced from one sample in a study of vaccination and CD4 T cells after COVID-19. Cultured CD4+ T-cell DNA underwent Oncomine TCR Beta short-read sequencing. TCRdb processed the PCR reads anew with MiXCR; each CDR3 protein has one entry. This table has under 25,000 distinct CDR3 sequences, roughly 50% appearing once. These receptors have no identified antigens. Sample treatment: roughly 11-day PBMC culture with coronavirus spike peptide pools or control peptides (ViraFEST assay). Sequencing was carried out using CD4+ T cells from blood, cultured in vitro. The receptors here all came from a human donor who had recovered from COVID-19.

There are a few counts of this clonotype. The rearrangement joins TRBV11-3 to TRBJ1-6; D is unclear. Germline assignment: CDR1 SGHNT and CDR2 YENEEA. The CDR3 extends over 13 amino acids. Trimming shortened V by 0 bases and J by 9 bases, and 6 bases separated the two germline ends. The CDR3 coding sequence is TGTGCCAGCAGCTTAGAGGGCGGTTCACCCCTCCACTTT. It encodes CASSLEGGSPLHF. The full variable domain, rest sourced from reference TRBV11-3 and TRBJ1-6, is EAGVVQSPRYKIIEKKQPVAFWCNPISGHNTLYWYLQNLGQGPELLIRYENEEAVDDSQLPKDRFSAERLKGVDSTLKIQPAELGDSAVYLCASSLEGGSPLHFGNGTRLTVT.

The chain has TRBV19 and TRBJ2-7; D is possibly TRBD1 or TRBD2 (5 bases each). Germline V gene lookup returns CDR1 LNHDA and CDR2 SQIVND (reference sequence). V was cut by 6 bases and J by 5 bases, with 17 bases left in between. The CDR3 length is 14 residues. This CDR3 is CASSLGPLRNEQYF. In nucleotides, the CDR3 is TGTGCCAGTAGCCTGGGACCTCTTCGAAACGAGCAGTACTTC.

The rearrangement links TRBV19 to TRBJ2-1; 11 nucleotides match TRBD2. Trimming removed 5 bases from V and 0 bases from J; junction bases left unmatched: 9. CDR3 size: 18 residues. The germline gives CDR1 LNHDA, CDR2 SQIVND (reference sequence). In DNA, the CDR3 is TGTGCCAGTAGTGAGACTAGCGGGGTATTAAGCTCCTACAATGAGCAGTTCTTC. Residues: CASSETSGVLSSYNEQFF.

This chain joins TRBV30 and TRBJ1-6, with 9 bases fitting TRBD1. The germline CDR1 and CDR2 sequences are GTSNPN and SVGIG (reference sequence). The length of the CDR3 is 14 residues. With 4 bases clipped from V and 8 bases from J, the junction kept 6 bases outside the gene matches. The CDR3 sequence is CAWNLRDRDSPLHF. DNA of the CDR3: TGTGCCTGGAATCTGAGGGACAGGGATTCACCCCTCCACTTT.

The gene calls are TRBV7-3 and TRBJ2-7; D is unclear. Trimming pared 8 bases from V and 2 bases from J, leaving 10 bases between. The CDR3 spans 12 residues. Germline V CDR1 and CDR2: SGHTA, FQGTGA. CDR3 region: CASPTMTYEQYF. CDR3 nucleotides: TGTGCCAGCCCCACCATGACCTACGAGCAGTACTTC.

V usage is TRBV5-1 and J usage is TRBJ2-2; 7 nucleotides agree with TRBD2. The CDR3 extends over 16 amino acids. Trimming removed 3 bases from V and 4 bases from J; junction bases left unmatched: 9. The germline V gene encodes CDR1 SGHRS and CDR2 YFSETQ. CDR3 bases: TGCGCCAGCAGCTACGGGGAGGGACGGCGCACCGGGGAGCTGTTTTTT. Its translation is CASSYGEGRRTGELFF.

The J gene is TRBJ2-7, the V gene TRBV24-1; D possibly matches TRBD1 or TRBD2 (5 bases each). Germline CDR1 is KGHDR and CDR2 is SFDVKD. The CDR3 is made up of 13 amino acids. V was trimmed by 9 bases and J by 2 bases, leaving 13 bases between them. The CDR3 DNA reads TGTGCCACCTCCGGGACGGAAACCTACGAGCAGTACTTC. Translating it yields CATSGTETYEQYF.

The chain uses TRBV7-3 and TRBJ2-3; 12 bases are a match to TRBD2. The CDR3 extends over 18 amino acids. CDR1 is SGHTA and CDR2 is FQGTGA in the germline V gene. V trimming: 0 bases; J trimming: 5 bases; junction bases outside the gene matches: 9. CDR3 coding DNA: TGTGCCAGCAGCTTAACGTTGACTAGCGGGAGAAGGGGAGATACGCAGTATTTT. Amino acid sequence: CASSLTLTSGRRGDTQYF. Together with reference TRBV7-3 and TRBJ2-3, the CDR3 gives the full variable domain: GAGVSQTPSNKVTEKGKYVELRCDPISGHTALYWYRQSLGQGPEFLIYFQGTGAADDSGLPNDRFFAVRPEGSVSTLKIQRTERGDSAVYLCASSLTLTSGRRGDTQYFGPGTRLTVL.

The table lists this clonotype with a few counts. V is TRBV30 and J is TRBJ1-2; 8 bases map to TRBD1. Germline V CDR1 and CDR2: GTSNPN, SVGIG (reference sequence). The CDR3 runs to 18 residues. V lost 2 bases to trimming and J lost 1 base; unmatched junction nucleotides: 15. The CDR3 region is CAWSLIRRQGTYNYGYTF. CDR3 in DNA: TGTGCCTGGAGTCTTATCCGGAGACAGGGGACATATAACTATGGCTACACCTTC.

As DNA, the CDR3 is TGTGCCAGCAGCGCGACAGGGGTCATCTACAATGAGCAGTTCTTC. This sequence encodes CASSATGVIYNEQFF. The rearrangement uses TRBV6-2 or TRBV6-3 and TRBJ2-1, with TRBD1 matching over 8 bases. Germline V gene data show CDR1 as MNHEY and CDR2 as SVGEGT. V lost 6 bases to trimming and J lost 3 bases; unmatched junction nucleotides: 7. The CDR3 length is 15 residues.

V usage is TRBV7-3 and J usage is TRBJ2-6; no definite D call. The CDR3 totals 16 residues. V was shortened by 4 bases and J by 0 bases, with 10 bases between the two germline ends. Germline lookup yields CDR1 SGHTA and CDR2 FQGTGA. Here the CDR3 reads CASSSSFSSGANVLTF. For the CDR3, the DNA is TGTGCCAGCAGCTCCTCGTTTAGCTCTGGGGCCAACGTCCTGACTTTC.

DNA of the CDR3: TGTGCCAGCAGCGCAAATCTCCAAGAGACCCAGTACTTC. Its protein is CASSANLQETQYF. The chain carries TRBV5-4 and TRBJ2-5, with D unclear. The V end was cut by 4 bases, the J end by 1 base, with 8 bases between. Germline CDR1 and CDR2: SGHNT and YYREEE (reference sequence). The CDR3 is 13 residues long.

The table lists this clonotype with a few counts. The gene calls are TRBV6-5 and TRBJ2-7, with 8 bases aligning to TRBD1. Germline V gene lookup returns CDR1 MNHEY and CDR2 SVGAGI. Unmatched junction bases numbered 11, after V lost 4 bases and J lost 3 bases. The CDR3 consists of 16 residues. Here the CDR3 reads CASSSRPRDRIYEQYF. The CDR3 nucleotides are TGTGCCAGCAGTTCCCGACCCCGGGACAGGATCTACGAGCAGTACTTC.

The J gene is TRBJ2-7, the V gene TRBV28, with no clear D. The germline CDR1 and CDR2 sequences are MDHEN and SYDVKM. This CDR3 contains 14 residues. V was trimmed by 6 bases and J by 9 bases, leaving 21 bases between them. The CDR3 coding sequence is TGTGCCAGCAGGCCGGTGGCCACCCTCCTGGGGCAGTACTTC. Encoded protein: CASRPVATLLGQYF.

The V and J genes are TRBV25-1 and TRBJ1-1, with D perhaps matching TRBD1 (5 bases). This CDR3 comprises 13 residues. From germline, CDR1 is MGHDK and CDR2 SYGVNS. V gave up 5 bases and J gave up 1 base, with 8 bases separating them. CDR3 DNA sequence: TGTGCCAGCAGTAATCAGGGGAACACTGAAGCTTTCTTT. This encodes CASSNQGNTEAFF.

This chain connects TRBV10-3 to TRBJ2-3; D might be TRBD1 (5 bases). Germline V CDR1 and CDR2: ENHRY, SYGVKD. V was shortened by 10 bases and J by 0 bases, with 11 bases between the two germline ends. The CDR3 length is 13 residues. The CDR3 region is CASSGLSTDTQYF. CDR3 nucleotides: TGTGCCAGCTCAGGGCTTAGCACAGATACGCAGTATTTT.

A remark on this clonotype: An end of the junction does not agree with germline; a read error may underlie this. This chain uses TRBV7-2 with TRBJ2-3; tentative D call: TRBD2 (7 bases). CDR1 and CDR2 (germline): SGHTA, FQGNSA. The CDR3 runs to 19 residues. Here the CDR3 DNA reads TGCGCCAGCAGCCAGAAGTGGGGGCGAGGCGGGAGTGGTGGAGATACGCAGTATTTT. It codes for CASSQKWGRGGSGGDTQYF.

The V call is TRBV9, the J call TRBJ1-2; 7 bases map to TRBD1. J was trimmed by 6 bases and V by 0 bases; bases with no gene match: 5. Germline lookup yields CDR1 SGDLS and CDR2 YYNGEE. The CDR3 has 14 residues. This chain's CDR3 is CASSVATGADGYTF. The CDR3 nucleotides are TGTGCCAGCAGCGTAGCTACAGGGGCGGATGGCTACACCTTC.

The V gene is TRBV27, the J gene TRBJ1-5; the D is unclear. The ends were cut back, 0 bases at V and 0 bases at J, with 0 bases in the middle. The CDR3 consists of 13 residues. CDR1 and CDR2 from the germline V gene are MNHEY and SMNVEV (reference sequence). The CDR3 protein is CASSLSSNQPQHF. The CDR3 DNA sequence: TGTGCCAGCAGTTTATCTAGCAATCAGCCCCAGCATTTT.

In its sample, this clonotype was seen a few times. The chain links TRBV7-9 to TRBJ2-7, with D perhaps assigned TRBD1 or TRBD2 (6 bases each). The CDR3 extends over 14 amino acids. CDR1 and CDR2 (germline): SEHNR, FQNEAQ (reference sequence). Trimming shortened V by 0 bases and J by 2 bases, and 8 bases separated the two germline ends. CDR3 coding DNA: TGTGCCAGCAGCTTAGCCGGGGGCGCCTACGAGCAGTACTTC. Translation gives CASSLAGGAYEQYF.

This clonotype was seen more than once but under ten times. The chain recombines TRBV19 with TRBJ1-2; D may be TRBD1 (6 bases). CDR3 length equals 13 residues. The ends were cut back, 6 bases at V and 6 bases at J, with 14 bases in the middle. The germline CDR1 and CDR2 sequences are LNHDA and SQIVND (reference sequence). The CDR3 DNA sequence: TGTGCCAGTAGAAGTCAGGGGAATCATGGCTACACCTTC. Translating gives CASRSQGNHGYTF.

This clonotype was counted a single time. The chain combines TRBV5-1 with TRBJ2-7, with D perhaps being TRBD1 or TRBD2 (5 bases each). The CDR3 contains 14 residues. In germline, CDR1 is SGHRS, CDR2 YFSETQ. The germline V and J ends were trimmed by 5 bases and 1 base, with 13 bases remaining between them. CDR3 in DNA: TGCGCCAGCAGTCCCCTTGGGGGTTCCTACGAGCAGTACTTC. Protein product: CASSPLGGSYEQYF.

V and J are TRBV20-1 and TRBJ2-2; D possibly uses TRBD1 or TRBD2 (6 bases each). The CDR3 contains 15 residues. V was cut by 5 bases and J by 5 bases, with 18 bases left in between. In germline, CDR1 is DFQATT, CDR2 SNEGSKA (reference sequence). CDR3 sequence reads: CSAPGGGPGTGELFF. In nucleotides, the CDR3 is TGCAGTGCTCCGGGTGGGGGGCCGGGAACCGGGGAGCTGTTTTTT.

This chain connects TRBV7-2 to TRBJ2-3; D may match TRBD1 or TRBD2 (5 bases each). V dropped 7 bases and J dropped 3 bases, with 14 bases sitting between them. This CDR3 spans 14 amino acids. Germline V lookup: CDR1 SGHTA, CDR2 FQGNSA. Written as DNA, the CDR3 is TGTGCCAGCACCGGGGCCAGGTCAACAGATACGCAGTATTTT. This translates into CASTGARSTDTQYF. Full variable domain (outside the CDR3, taken from reference TRBV7-2 and TRBJ2-3): GAGVSQSPSNKVTEKGKDVELRCDPISGHTALYWYRQSLGQGLEFLIYFQGNSAPDKSGLPSDRFSAERTGGSVSTLTIQRTQQEDSAVYLCASTGARSTDTQYFGPGTRLTVL.

The rearrangement links TRBV10-3 to TRBJ1-1, with D unresolved. The CDR3 is made up of 13 amino acids. Deletions cut 3 bases from V and 1 base from J, with 6 bases between. Germline assignment: CDR1 ENHRY and CDR2 SYGVKD. The CDR3 coding sequence is TGTGCCATCAGTGACCGGGCGAACACTGAAGCTTTCTTT. Protein sequence: CAISDRANTEAFF.

The V gene is TRBV6-1, the J gene TRBJ2-1, with a weak D call TRBD2 (6 bases). The ends were cut back, 3 bases at V and 15 bases at J, with 15 bases in the middle. This CDR3 is built from 12 residues. The V gene's germline CDR1 is MNHNS and CDR2 SASEGT. CDR3 region: CASSESGERRFF. As DNA, the CDR3 is TGTGCCAGCAGTGAGTCGGGAGAGCGCCGGTTCTTC.

The gene calls are TRBV6-1 and TRBJ1-5; 7 bases are shared with TRBD1. CDR3 length: 16 residues. Trimming took 8 bases from V and 0 from J; bases not matched to a gene: 10. The germline CDR1 and CDR2 sequences are MNHNS and SASEGT. CDR3 DNA sequence: TGTGCCAGCGGGGAAAGACAGGGATCTAGCAATCAGCCCCAGCATTTT. Amino acid sequence: CASGERQGSSNQPQHF.

This clonotype has more than one count but fewer than ten. The chain carries TRBV6-1 and TRBJ1-6; TRBD1 matches at 7 bases. The CDR3 sequence is 15 residues long. The V and J ends lost 6 bases and 4 bases, in that order; junction bases with no gene match: 6. Germline CDR1 is MNHNS and CDR2 is SASEGT. The chain's CDR3 is CASRTDRAYNSPLHF. For the CDR3, the DNA is TGTGCCAGCAGGACCGACAGGGCATATAATTCACCCCTCCACTTT.

The gene calls are TRBV6-1 and TRBJ1-1; D gene ambiguous. Germline-derived CDR1 and CDR2 are MNHNS and SASEGT. The CDR3 sequence is 12 residues long. Trimming stripped 6 bases from V and 10 bases from J, with 15 bases between. For the CDR3, the DNA is TGTGCCAGCAGGCCCCCGGCGAAGGGAGCTTTCTTT. Amino acid sequence: CASRPPAKGAFF.

The chain is built from TRBV18 and TRBJ2-2, with 8 bases fitting TRBD1. CDR3 size: 16 residues. Per the germline V gene, CDR1 is KGHSH and CDR2 is LQKENI. Unmatched junction bases numbered 7, after V lost 4 bases and J lost 3 bases. The CDR3 reads CASSRPQGAYTGELFF. The CDR3 coding sequence is TGTGCCAGCTCACGACCTCAGGGGGCCTACACCGGGGAGCTGTTTTTT.

This rearrangement joins TRBV2 to TRBJ2-4; D gene ambiguous. The V end was cut by 4 bases, the J end by 0 bases, with 10 bases between. Germline CDR1 reads SNHLY; CDR2 reads FYNNEI. The CDR3 contains 15 residues. DNA of the CDR3: TGTGCCAGCAGTGTCCTGTATCTAGCCAAAAACATTCAGTACTTC. This encodes CASSVLYLAKNIQYF.